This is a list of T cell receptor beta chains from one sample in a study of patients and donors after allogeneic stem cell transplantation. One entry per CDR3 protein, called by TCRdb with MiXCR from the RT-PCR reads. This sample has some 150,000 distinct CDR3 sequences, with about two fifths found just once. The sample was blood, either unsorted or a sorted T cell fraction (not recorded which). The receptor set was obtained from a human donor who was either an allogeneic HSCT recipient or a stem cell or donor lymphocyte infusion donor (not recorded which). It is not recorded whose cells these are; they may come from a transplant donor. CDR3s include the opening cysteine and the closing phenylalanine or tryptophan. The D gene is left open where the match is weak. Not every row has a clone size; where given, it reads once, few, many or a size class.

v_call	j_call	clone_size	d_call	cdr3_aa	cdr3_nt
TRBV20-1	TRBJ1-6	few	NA	CSARDRTTSYNSPLHF	TGCAGTGCTAGAGATCGGACGACGAGCTATAATTCACCCCTCCACTTT
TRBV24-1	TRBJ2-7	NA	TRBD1	CATSPTGAAYEQYF	TGTGCCACCAGTCCCACAGGGGCGGCCTACGAGCAGTACTTC
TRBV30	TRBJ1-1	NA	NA	CAWSVQENTEAFF	TGTGCCTGGAGTGTACAAGAGAACACTGAAGCTTTCTTT
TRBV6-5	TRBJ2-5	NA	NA	CASSYSGSQETQYF	TGTGCCAGCAGTTACTCTGGGTCCCAAGAGACCCAGTACTTC
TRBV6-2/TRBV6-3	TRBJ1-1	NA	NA	CASGKGGFEAFF	TGTGCCAGCGGAAAAGGGGGATTTGAAGCTTTCTTT
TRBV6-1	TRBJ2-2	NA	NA	CASNRNTGELFF	TGTGCCAGCAATCGGAACACCGGGGAGCTGTTTTTT
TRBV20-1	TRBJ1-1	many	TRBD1	CSARVSPGQGNTEAFF	TGCAGTGCTAGAGTTAGTCCGGGACAGGGGAACACTGAAGCTTTCTTT
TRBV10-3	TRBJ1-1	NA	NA	CAINREGLTEAFF	TGTGCCATCAACAGGGAGGGTTTAACTGAAGCTTTCTTT
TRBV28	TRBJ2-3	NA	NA	CAGSLSGATQYF	TGTGCCGGCAGCCTGTCGGGGGCTACGCAGTATTTT
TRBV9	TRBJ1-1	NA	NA	CASSVDRSPNTEAFF	TGTGCCAGCAGCGTAGATCGCAGCCCGAACACTGAAGCTTTCTTT
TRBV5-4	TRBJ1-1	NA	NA	CASSLQWAGTEAFF	TGTGCCAGCAGCTTACAGTGGGCGGGCACTGAAGCTTTCTTT
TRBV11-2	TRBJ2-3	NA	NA	CASSLLGGARTDTQYF	TGTGCCAGCAGCTTATTGGGGGGGGCCAGGACAGATACGCAGTATTTT
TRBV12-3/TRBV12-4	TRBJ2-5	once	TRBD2	CASSPSRASGDQETQYF	TGTGCCAGCAGTCCCTCTAGGGCTAGCGGGGACCAAGAGACCCAGTACTTC